Ten or more counts support the clone carrying this TCR beta chain. Its antigen is unidentified. This entry belongs to a study of T cells in Graves' hyperthyroidism and ophthalmopathy. The CDR3 consists of 17 residues. Germline V lookup: CDR1 SGDLS, CDR2 YYNGEE. V was cut by 0 bases and J by 5 bases, with 20 bases left in between. What was amplified from RNA transcripts were TCR beta CDR3 regions. The primer set for the first-round RT-PCR of the TCR CDR3 was HTBI. MiXCR was run by TCRdb on the multiplex PCR reads, yielding one entry per CDR3 protein. The data contain approximately 430,000 distinct CDR3 sequences, under 15% of them singletons. Study results and caveats: Most expanded thyroid clonotypes above 0.001 also appeared in blood.

The chain combines TRBV9 with TRBJ2-5; D perhaps matches TRBD2 (5 bases). The sample was blood. The clonotype comes from a man aged 18 to 29 with Graves' ophthalmopathy. CDR3 sequence (DNA): TGTGCCAGCAGCGTAGAGGGCGCTGGGCCTAGCCTCGAGACCCAGTACTTC. This encodes CASSVEGAGPSLETQYF. The full variable domain, its missing parts supplied by reference TRBV9 and TRBJ2-5, is DSGVTQTPKHLITATGQRVTLRCSPRSGDLSVYWYQQSLDQGLQFLIQYYNGEERAKGNILERFSAQQFPDLHSELNLSSLELGDSALYFCASSVEGAGPSLETQYFGPGTRLLVL.